Each of the 16 T cell receptor beta chains below was sequenced from the same sample in a study of T cells in localized non-small cell lung cancer. Assay used: immunoSEQ multiplex PCR; TCRdb lists only in-frame clones, some missing. The data contain more than 2,000 clones, about 20% of them seen just once; the ten biggest clones take up about a sixth. Sequenced material: normal lung tissue next to the tumor, taken before any cancer treatment. The receptors shown here come from a man aged 35 to 70 with stage I squamous cell lung carcinoma.

In its sample, this clone ranks as medium-sized. V is TRBV11-3 and J is TRBJ1-3; D remains ambiguous. The V gene lost 0 bases and the J gene lost 4 bases, with 10 bases spanning the gap. The CDR3 runs 15 residues. Germline V CDR1 and CDR2: SGHNT, YENEEA. CDR3 loop: CASSLEVALGNTIYF. CDR3 nucleotide sequence: TGTGCCAGCAGCTTAGAGGTCGCGTTAGGAAACACCATATATTTT. Full variable domain (remainder filled in from reference TRBV11-3 and TRBJ1-3): EAGVVQSPRYKIIEKKQPVAFWCNPISGHNTLYWYLQNLGQGPELLIRYENEEAVDDSQLPKDRFSAERLKGVDSTLKIQPAELGDSAVYLCASSLEVALGNTIYFGEGSWLTVV.

This clone appeared a few times. The chain employs TRBV10-3 and TRBJ1-3, with a tentative D call TRBD1 (5 bases). This CDR3 has 14 residues. The ends were cut back, 2 bases at V and 2 bases at J, with 7 bases in the middle. Germline V CDR1 and CDR2: ENHRY, SYGVKD. The CDR3 nucleotides read TGTGCCATCAGTGAGGGGGGTCCTGGAAACACCATATATTTT. It encodes CAISEGGPGNTIYF.

A few counts support this clone. The V gene is TRBV19, the J gene TRBJ2-1; 8 nucleotides line up with TRBD2. V was pared by 2 bases and J by 9 bases, with 12 bases of the junction left unmatched. This CDR3 is built from 16 residues. The germline V gene encodes CDR1 LNHDA and CDR2 SQIVND (reference sequence). The chain's CDR3 is CASSIHPLGAGVEQFF. The CDR3 nucleotides read TGTGCCAGTAGTATACACCCCCTAGGAGCGGGAGTTGAGCAGTTCTTC. Filled out from reference TRBV19 and TRBJ2-1, the complete variable domain reads DGGITQSPKYLFRKEGQNVTLSCEQNLNHDAMYWYRQDPGQGLRLIYYSQIVNDFQKGDIAEGYSVSREKKESFPLTVTSAQKNPTAFYLCASSIHPLGAGVEQFFGPGTRLTVL.

This clone was seen more than once but under ten times. The chain links TRBV11-3 to TRBJ1-2; 8 nucleotides align to TRBD1. The CDR3 consists of 15 residues. V shed 5 bases, J shed 8 bases, and the junction held 13 bases outside the gene matches. Germline lookup yields CDR1 SGHNT and CDR2 YENEEA. CDR3 coding DNA: TGTGCCAGCAGCCTTCCGGGACAGGTCGGTAGGGGCTACACCTTC. This sequence encodes CASSLPGQVGRGYTF.

The table lists this clone with a few counts. The chain uses TRBV6-8 and TRBJ2-3; tentatively, D is TRBD2 (7 bases). The germline V and J ends were trimmed by 6 bases and 4 bases, with 17 bases remaining between them. Germline CDR1 is MNHGY and CDR2 is SAAAGT. There are 15 residues in the CDR3. The CDR3: CASSLGRGAADTQYF. CDR3 DNA: TGTGCCAGCAGCCTTGGACGGGGGGCAGCAGATACGCAGTATTTT.

The chain employs TRBV9 and TRBJ1-1, with 9 bases that match TRBD1. Germline V CDR1 and CDR2: SGDLS, YYNGEE. This CDR3 comprises 17 residues. With 3 bases clipped from V and 0 bases from J, the junction kept 9 bases outside the gene matches. The CDR3 coding sequence is TGTGCCAGCAGCGCCGAAATAGGGACAGGGATGAACACTGAAGCTTTCTTT. Its translation is CASSAEIGTGMNTEAFF.

This clone has only a few counts. V gene TRBV9 combines with J gene TRBJ1-3, with a possible D match to TRBD1 (5 bases). Trimming stripped 5 bases from V and 4 bases from J, with 10 bases between. CDR3 size: 13 residues. Looked up from germline, CDR1 is SGDLS and CDR2 is YYNGEE. CDR3 nucleotides: TGTGCCAGCAGGACGGGGCCGGGAAACACCATATATTTT. Its protein is CASRTGPGNTIYF.

V usage is TRBV18 and J usage is TRBJ1-5; TRBD1 might be the D (5 bases). The germline V and J ends were trimmed by 1 base and 7 bases, with 14 bases remaining between them. The CDR3 length is 15 residues. The germline CDR1 and CDR2 sequences are KGHSH and LQKENI. CDR3 protein: CASSPQGRSWQPQHF. Written as DNA, the CDR3 is TGTGCCAGCTCACCACAGGGGCGTTCTTGGCAGCCCCAGCATTTT.

This clone was seen only a few times. The genes are TRBV7-5 and TRBJ2-2; TRBD1 is the table's D call, not checked against the DNA. TRBV7-5 is given as a pseudogene. The CDR3 contains 16 residues. The CDR3 nucleotides are TGTGCCAGCAGCCTCCGGGACAGGGGAAGCACCGGGGAGCTGTTTTTT. Its protein is CASSLRDRGSTGELFF.

Relative to its sample, this clone is medium-sized. The chain has TRBV6-8 and TRBJ2-3; D remains unclear. The germline V gene has CDR1 MNHGY and CDR2 SAAAGT. Trimming stripped 6 bases from V and 2 bases from J, with 15 bases between. The CDR3 has 15 residues. DNA for the CDR3: TGTGCCAGCAGCCCTACCTCCTACTTCACAGATACGCAGTATTTT. Translation: CASSPTSYFTDTQYF.

This sequence joins TRBV6-8 and TRBJ2-2; a weak D match, TRBD1 (5 bases). Germline values: CDR1 MNHGY, CDR2 SAAAGT. V lost 6 bases, J lost 7 bases, and 12 bases lay in between. The CDR3 runs to 13 residues. The CDR3 spells CASSPSQGGELFF. The CDR3, as DNA: TGTGCCAGCAGCCCTTCCCAGGGCGGGGAGCTGTTTTTT.

This chain connects TRBV10-2 to TRBJ2-7; D may be TRBD2 (5 bases). V was shortened by 3 bases and J by 1 base, with 7 bases between the two germline ends. CDR1 is WSHSY, CDR2 SAAADI, per germline. The CDR3 is made up of 13 amino acids. The CDR3 loop is CASSDRGSYEQYF. The CDR3 DNA reads TGCGCCAGCAGTGATCGGGGTTCCTACGAGCAGTACTTC.

V and J are TRBV28 and TRBJ2-3, with 9 bases aligning to TRBD2. Germline CDR1 MDHEN, CDR2 SYDVKM. CDR3 length equals 16 residues. The junction had 8 bases not matched to a gene; V was cut back by 2 bases and J by 5 bases. The CDR3 DNA reads as TGTGCCAGCAGTTTAACGGCGGGAGGGCCAAGAGATACGCAGTATTTT. This encodes CASSLTAGGPRDTQYF.

This clone was recorded a few times. J is TRBJ1-1 and V is TRBV9; D is unresolved. CDR1 SGDLS and CDR2 YYNGEE come from the germline V gene. V lost 4 bases, J lost 2 bases, and 9 bases lay in between. The CDR3 covers 13 residues. The CDR3 coding sequence is TGTGCCAGCAGCCCTCGGGGTAACACTGAAGCTTTCTTT. It translates to CASSPRGNTEAFF.

The CDR3 DNA follows: TGCGCCAGCAGTGCCAGGGACAGGGGCTCCTACGAGCAGTACTTC. Encoded protein: CASSARDRGSYEQYF. The rearrangement joins TRBV10-2 to TRBJ2-7, with 10 positions matching TRBD1. Germline lookup yields CDR1 WSHSY and CDR2 SAAADI. CDR3 length: 15 amino acids. After removal of 4 bases from V and 0 bases from J, the junction contained 3 bases not matched to a gene.

This clone was observed a few times. The J gene is TRBJ2-7, the V gene TRBV18; the D is unclear. There are 14 residues in the CDR3. The germline CDR1 and CDR2 sequences are KGHSH and LQKENI. V lost 0 bases, J lost 2 bases, and 8 bases lay in between. DNA of the CDR3: TGTGCCAGCTCACCACCGTCACTCGCCTACGAGCAGTACTTC. Protein product: CASSPPSLAYEQYF. The entire variable domain, with the rest obtained from reference TRBV18 and TRBJ2-7, is as follows: NAGVMQNPRHLVRRRGQEARLRCSPMKGHSHVYWYRQLPEEGLKFMVYLQKENIIDESGMPKERFSAEFPKEGPSILRIQQVVRGDSAAYFCASSPPSLAYEQYFGPGTRLTVT.